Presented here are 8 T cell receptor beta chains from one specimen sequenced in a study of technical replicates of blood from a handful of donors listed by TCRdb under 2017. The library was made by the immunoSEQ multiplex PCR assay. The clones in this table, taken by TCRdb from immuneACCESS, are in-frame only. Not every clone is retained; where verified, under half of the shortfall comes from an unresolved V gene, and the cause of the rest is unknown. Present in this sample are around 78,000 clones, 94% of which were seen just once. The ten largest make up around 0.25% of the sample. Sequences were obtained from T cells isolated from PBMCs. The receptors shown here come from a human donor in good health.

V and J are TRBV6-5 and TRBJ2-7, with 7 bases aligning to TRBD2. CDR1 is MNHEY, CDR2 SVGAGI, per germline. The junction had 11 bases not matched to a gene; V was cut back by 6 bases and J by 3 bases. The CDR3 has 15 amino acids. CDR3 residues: CASSLGDYVGYEQYF. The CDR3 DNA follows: TGTGCCAGCAGCCTCGGGGACTACGTGGGCTACGAGCAGTACTTC.

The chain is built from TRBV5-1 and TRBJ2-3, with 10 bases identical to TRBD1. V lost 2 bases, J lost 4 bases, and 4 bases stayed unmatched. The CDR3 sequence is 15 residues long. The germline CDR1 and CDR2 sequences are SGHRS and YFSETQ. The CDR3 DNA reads TGCGCCAGCAGCTTTGACAGGGGGCGCGCAGATACGCAGTATTTT. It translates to CASSFDRGRADTQYF.

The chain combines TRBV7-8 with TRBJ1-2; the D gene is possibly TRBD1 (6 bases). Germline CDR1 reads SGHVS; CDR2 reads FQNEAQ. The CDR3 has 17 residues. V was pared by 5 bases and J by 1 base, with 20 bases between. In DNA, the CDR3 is TGTGCCAGCAGCCGACGACAGCAAAACAGGGATAACTATGGCTACACCTTC. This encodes CASSRRQQNRDNYGYTF.

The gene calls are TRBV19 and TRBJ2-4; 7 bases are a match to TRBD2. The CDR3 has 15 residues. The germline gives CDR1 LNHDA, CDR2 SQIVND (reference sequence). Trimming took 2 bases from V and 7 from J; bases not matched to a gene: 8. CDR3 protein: CASSISGVSGNIQYF. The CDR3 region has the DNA TGTGCCAGTAGTATATCCGGGGTTAGCGGGAACATTCAGTACTTC.

The CDR3 loop is CASSYSEGVALHF. The CDR3, as DNA: TGTGCCAGCAGTTACTCGGAAGGGGTGGCCCTCCACTTT. This chain uses TRBV6-5 with TRBJ1-6, with D possibly matching TRBD1 (5 bases). V shed 0 bases and J shed 14 bases, with 11 bases lying between them. The CDR3 has 13 residues. Germline V lookup: CDR1 MNHEY, CDR2 SVGAGI.

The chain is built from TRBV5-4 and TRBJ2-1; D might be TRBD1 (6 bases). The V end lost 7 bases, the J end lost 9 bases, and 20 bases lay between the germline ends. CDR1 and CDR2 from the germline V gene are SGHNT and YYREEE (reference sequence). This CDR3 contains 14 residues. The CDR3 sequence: CASFGQGIVGEQFF. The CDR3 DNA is TGTGCCAGCTTCGGCCAGGGGATCGTCGGTGAGCAGTTCTTC.

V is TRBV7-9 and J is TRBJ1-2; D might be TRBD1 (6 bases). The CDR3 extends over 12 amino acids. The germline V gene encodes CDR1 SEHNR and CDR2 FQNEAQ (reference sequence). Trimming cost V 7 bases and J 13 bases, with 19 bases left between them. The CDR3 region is CASTTGTILPTF. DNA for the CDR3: TGTGCCAGCACTACAGGGACAATTTTACCCACCTTC.

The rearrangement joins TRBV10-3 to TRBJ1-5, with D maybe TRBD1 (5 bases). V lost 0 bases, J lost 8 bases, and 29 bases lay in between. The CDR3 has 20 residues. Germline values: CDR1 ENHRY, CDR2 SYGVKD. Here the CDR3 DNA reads TGTGCCATCAGTGAGTCGTATCCCCCCAGGGTACCCCGAGCTTGGGAGCCCCAGCATTTT. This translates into CAISESYPPRVPRAWEPQHF.